This entry is about one TCR beta chain. The antigen remains undetermined. The sample belongs to a study of cytomegalovirus exposure and HLA in healthy donors. Study results and limitations: Cytomegalovirus association was listed for around 170 TCR beta chains.

The V gene end was trimmed by 6 bases and the J gene end by 4 bases; junction bases not matched to a gene: 5. The CDR3 length is 15 residues. Germline V gives CDR1 SGDLS, CDR2 YYNGEE. Sequencing was performed with immunoSEQ multiplex PCR; in TCRdb, only in-frame clones are kept and a portion is missing. The sample includes about 57,000 clones, approximately 95% of them seen just once. Sequenced input: PBMCs. This chain joins TRBV9 and TRBJ2-1, with 12 bases matching TRBD2. The TCR comes from a woman aged 18-29 years in good health and CMV-seronegative. The CDR3 sequence: CASTRLAGAYNEQFF. For the CDR3, the DNA is TGTGCCAGCACCAGACTAGCGGGGGCTTACAATGAGCAGTTCTTC.